What follows are 5 T cell receptor beta chains derived from one specimen sequenced in a study of response to subunit inactivated influenza vaccine. TCRdb recomputed calls from the RT-PCR reads with MiXCR, one row per CDR3 protein. This sample has approximately 700,000 distinct CDR3 sequences, with about 14% found just once. Specimen: PBMCs from blood, collected 14 days before vaccination. These receptors originate from a man in his forties or fifties who received an inactivated influenza vaccine.

This clonotype came up many times. DNA of the CDR3: TGTGCCAGCAGTTCCCCCTATGGAAGAAGGACCGGGGAGCTGTTTTTT. Encoded protein: CASSSPYGRRTGELFF. The J gene is TRBJ2-2, the V gene TRBV12-3 or TRBV12-4; no clear D gene. The CDR3 spans 16 residues. V was trimmed by 4 bases and J by 5 bases, leaving 17 bases between them.

This clonotype was detected many times. The chain links TRBV10-3 to TRBJ2-1, with TRBD1 identical over 9 bases. Germline V gene sequence: CDR1 ENHRY, CDR2 SYGVKD. The CDR3 is 14 amino acids. J was trimmed by 2 bases and V by 10 bases; bases with no gene match: 6. CDR3: CATGQGTPYNEQFF. Here the CDR3 DNA reads TGTGCCACTGGACAGGGGACTCCCTACAATGAGCAGTTCTTC.

The chain employs TRBV6-2 or TRBV6-3 and TRBJ2-1; 7 bases align to TRBD2. This CDR3 comprises 16 residues. CDR1 and CDR2 from the germline V gene are MNHEY and SVGEGT. After removal of 7 bases from V and 5 bases from J, the junction contained 14 bases not matched to a gene. CDR3 bases: TGTGCCAGCACTGGCGGGAGCCCCCAAAGGGACAATGAGCAGTTCTTC. This codes for CASTGGSPQRDNEQFF.

The J gene is TRBJ1-6, the V gene TRBV12-3 or TRBV12-4; no clear D gene. The CDR3 sequence is 14 residues long. Deletions cut 5 bases from V and 8 bases from J, with 13 bases between. The CDR3: CASSLTAYYSPLHF. As DNA, the CDR3 is TGTGCCAGCAGTCTCACGGCGTACTATTCACCCCTCCACTTT.

The chain is built from TRBV7-3 and TRBJ2-5, with D possibly TRBD1 on 6 matching bases. The CDR3 is made up of 13 amino acids. The V end was cut by 5 bases, the J end by 1 base, with 8 bases between. Germline assignment: CDR1 SGHTA and CDR2 FQGTGA. CDR3 sequence: CASSRQAQETQYF. The CDR3 nucleotides read TGTGCCAGCAGCAGACAGGCCCAAGAGACCCAGTACTTC.